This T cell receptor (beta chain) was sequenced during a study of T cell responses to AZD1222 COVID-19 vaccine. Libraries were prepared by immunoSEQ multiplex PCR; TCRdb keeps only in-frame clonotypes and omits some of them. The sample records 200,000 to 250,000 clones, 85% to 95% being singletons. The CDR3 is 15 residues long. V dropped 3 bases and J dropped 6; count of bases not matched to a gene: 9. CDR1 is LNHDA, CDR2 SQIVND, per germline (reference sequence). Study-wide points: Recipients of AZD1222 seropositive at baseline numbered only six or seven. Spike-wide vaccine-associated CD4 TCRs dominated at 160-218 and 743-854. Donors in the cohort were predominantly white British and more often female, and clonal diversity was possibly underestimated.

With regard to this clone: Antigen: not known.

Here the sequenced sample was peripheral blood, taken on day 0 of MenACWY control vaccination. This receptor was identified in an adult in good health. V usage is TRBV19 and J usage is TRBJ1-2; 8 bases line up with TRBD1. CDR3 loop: CASSIVRGRTDGYTF. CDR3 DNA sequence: TGTGCCAGTAGTATCGTCAGGGGGCGAACCGATGGCTACACCTTC.